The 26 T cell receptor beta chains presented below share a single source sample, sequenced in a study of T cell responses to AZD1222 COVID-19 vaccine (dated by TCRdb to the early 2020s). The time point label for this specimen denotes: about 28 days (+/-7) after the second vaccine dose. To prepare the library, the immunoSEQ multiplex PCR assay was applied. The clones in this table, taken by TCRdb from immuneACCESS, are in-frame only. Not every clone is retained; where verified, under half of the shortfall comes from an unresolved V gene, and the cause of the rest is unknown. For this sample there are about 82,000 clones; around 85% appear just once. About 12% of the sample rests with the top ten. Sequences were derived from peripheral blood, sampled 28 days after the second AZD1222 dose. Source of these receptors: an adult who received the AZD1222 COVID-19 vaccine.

CDR3 sequence reads: CATSGEVRAPLHF. The CDR3 coding sequence is TGTGCCACCAGCGGCGAAGTACGAGCACCCCTCCACTTT. The rearrangement links TRBV15 to TRBJ1-6; no definite D call. Germline lookup yields CDR1 LNHNV and CDR2 YYDKDF (reference sequence). This CDR3 region has 13 residues. V gave up 5 bases and J gave up 11 bases, with 13 bases separating them.

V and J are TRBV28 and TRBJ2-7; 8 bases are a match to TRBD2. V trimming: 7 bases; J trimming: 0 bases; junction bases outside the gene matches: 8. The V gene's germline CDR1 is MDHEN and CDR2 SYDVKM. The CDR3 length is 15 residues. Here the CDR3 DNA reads TGTGCCAGCAAACTCTCCGGGACTAGCTCCTACGAGCAGTACTTC. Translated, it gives CASKLSGTSSYEQYF.

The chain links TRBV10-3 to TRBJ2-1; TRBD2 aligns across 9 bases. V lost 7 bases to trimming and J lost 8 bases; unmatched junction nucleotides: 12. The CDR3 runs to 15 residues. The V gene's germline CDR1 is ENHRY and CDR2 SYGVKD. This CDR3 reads CAINEAAGGFDEQFF. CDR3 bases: TGTGCCATCAACGAGGCAGCGGGAGGTTTTGATGAGCAGTTCTTC.

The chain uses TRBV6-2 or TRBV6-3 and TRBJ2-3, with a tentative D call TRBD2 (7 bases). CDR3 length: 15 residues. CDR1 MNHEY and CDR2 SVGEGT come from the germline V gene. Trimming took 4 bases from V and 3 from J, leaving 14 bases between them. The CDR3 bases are TGTGCCAGCAGTTTCGCGGGGGCGATAACAGATACGCAGTATTTT. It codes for CASSFAGAITDTQYF.

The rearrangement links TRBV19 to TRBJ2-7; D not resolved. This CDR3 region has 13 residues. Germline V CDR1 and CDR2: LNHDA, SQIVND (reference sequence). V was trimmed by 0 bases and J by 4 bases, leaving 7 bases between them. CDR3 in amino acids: CASSIDQVYEQYF. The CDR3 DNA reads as TGTGCCAGTAGTATAGATCAGGTTTACGAGCAGTACTTC.

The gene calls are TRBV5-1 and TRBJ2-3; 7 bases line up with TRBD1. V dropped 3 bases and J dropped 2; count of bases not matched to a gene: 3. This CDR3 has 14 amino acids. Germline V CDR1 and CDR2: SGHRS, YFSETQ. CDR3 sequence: CASSSGQLTDTQYF. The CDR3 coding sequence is TGCGCCAGCAGCTCGGGACAGCTCACAGATACGCAGTATTTT. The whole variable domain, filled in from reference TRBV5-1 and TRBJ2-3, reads KAGVTQTPRYLIKTRGQQVTLSCSPISGHRSVSWYQQTPGQGLQFLFEYFSETQRNKGNFPGRFSGRQFSNSRSEMNVSTLELGDSALYLCASSSGQLTDTQYFGPGTRLTVL.

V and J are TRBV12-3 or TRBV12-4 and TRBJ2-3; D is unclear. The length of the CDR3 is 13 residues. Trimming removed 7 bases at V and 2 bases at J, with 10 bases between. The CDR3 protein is CASIQGNTDTQYF. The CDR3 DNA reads TGTGCCAGCATCCAAGGCAACACAGATACGCAGTATTTT.

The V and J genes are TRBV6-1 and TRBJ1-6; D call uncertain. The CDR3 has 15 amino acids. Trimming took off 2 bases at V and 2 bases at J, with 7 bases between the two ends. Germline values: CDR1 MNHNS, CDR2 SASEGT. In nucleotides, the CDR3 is TGTGCCAGCAGTGAAAGGGTAACCTATAATTCACCCCTCCACTTT. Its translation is CASSERVTYNSPLHF.

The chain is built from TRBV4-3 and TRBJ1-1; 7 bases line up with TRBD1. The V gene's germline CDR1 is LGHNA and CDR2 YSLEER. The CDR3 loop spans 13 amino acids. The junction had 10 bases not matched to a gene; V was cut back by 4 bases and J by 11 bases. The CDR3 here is CASSRGTVEEAFF. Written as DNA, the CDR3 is TGCGCCAGCAGCCGCGGGACAGTTGAAGAGGCTTTCTTT.

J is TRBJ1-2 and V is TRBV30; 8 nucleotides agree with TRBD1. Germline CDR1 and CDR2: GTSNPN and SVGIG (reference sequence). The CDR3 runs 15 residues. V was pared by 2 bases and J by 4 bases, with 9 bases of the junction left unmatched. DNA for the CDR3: TGTGCCTGGAGTTCAGGGACAGGAGATTTCTATGGCTACACCTTC. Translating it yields CAWSSGTGDFYGYTF.

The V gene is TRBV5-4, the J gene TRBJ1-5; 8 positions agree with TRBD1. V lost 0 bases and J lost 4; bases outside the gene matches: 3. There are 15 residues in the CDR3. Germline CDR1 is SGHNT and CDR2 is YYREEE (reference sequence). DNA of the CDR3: TGTGCCAGCAGCTTGGACGGGACAGGAAATCAGCCCCAGCATTTT. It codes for CASSLDGTGNQPQHF. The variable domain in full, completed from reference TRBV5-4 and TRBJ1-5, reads ETGVTQSPTHLIKTRGQQVTLRCSSQSGHNTVSWYQQALGQGPQFIFQYYREEENGRGNFPPRFSGLQFPNYSSELNVNALELDDSALYLCASSLDGTGNQPQHFGDGTRLSIL.

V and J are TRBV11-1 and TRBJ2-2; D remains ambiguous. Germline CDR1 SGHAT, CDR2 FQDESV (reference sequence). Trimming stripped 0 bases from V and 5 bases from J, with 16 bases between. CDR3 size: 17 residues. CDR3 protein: CASSLALPQAGTGELFF. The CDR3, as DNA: TGTGCCAGCAGCTTAGCGCTGCCCCAAGCTGGGACCGGGGAGCTGTTTTTT.

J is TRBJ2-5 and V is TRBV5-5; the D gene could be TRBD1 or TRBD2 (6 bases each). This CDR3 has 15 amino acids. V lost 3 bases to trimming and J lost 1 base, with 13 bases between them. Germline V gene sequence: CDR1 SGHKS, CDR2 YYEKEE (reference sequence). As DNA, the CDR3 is TGTGCCAGCAGCTCGTTTGGGGGGCCCCAAGAGACCCAGTACTTC. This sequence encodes CASSSFGGPQETQYF.

CDR3 residues: CASSTETVSYEQYF. CDR3 sequence (DNA): TGTGCCAGCAGTACAGAGACCGTCTCCTACGAGCAGTACTTC. This rearrangement joins TRBV6-5 to TRBJ2-7; D unresolved. V was trimmed by 5 bases and J by 0 bases, leaving 11 bases between them. Germline V CDR1 and CDR2: MNHEY, SVGAGI. The CDR3 runs to 14 residues.

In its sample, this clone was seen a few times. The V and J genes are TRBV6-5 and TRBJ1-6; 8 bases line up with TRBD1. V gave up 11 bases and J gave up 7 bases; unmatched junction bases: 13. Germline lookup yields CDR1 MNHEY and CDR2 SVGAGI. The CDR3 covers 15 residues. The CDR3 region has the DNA TGTGCCGCCCGCCTGACAGGGGAAGGGAATTCACCCCTCCACTTT. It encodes CAARLTGEGNSPLHF.

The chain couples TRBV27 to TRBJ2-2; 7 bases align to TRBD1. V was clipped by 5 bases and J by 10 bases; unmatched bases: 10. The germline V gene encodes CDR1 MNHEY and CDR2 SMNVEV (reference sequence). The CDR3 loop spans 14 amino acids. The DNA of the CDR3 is TGTGCCAGCAGTGTCCGGGACAGCACGCCGGAGCTGTTTTTT. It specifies CASSVRDSTPELFF.

CDR3: CASSYRVAGGPGELFF. The CDR3 DNA follows: TGTGCCAGCAGTTACAGAGTAGCGGGGGGCCCCGGGGAGCTGTTTTTT. The chain joins TRBV6-2 or TRBV6-3 to TRBJ2-2; 10 positions agree with TRBD2. CDR1 MNHEY and CDR2 SVGEGT come from the germline V gene. After removal of 2 bases from V and 6 bases from J, the junction contained 6 bases not matched to a gene. CDR3 length: 16 residues.

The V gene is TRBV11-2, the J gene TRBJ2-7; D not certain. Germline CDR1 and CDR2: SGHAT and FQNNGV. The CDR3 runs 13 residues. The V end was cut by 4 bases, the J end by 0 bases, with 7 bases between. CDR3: CASSSPLSYEQYF. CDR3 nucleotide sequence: TGTGCCAGCAGCTCGCCCCTCTCCTACGAGCAGTACTTC.

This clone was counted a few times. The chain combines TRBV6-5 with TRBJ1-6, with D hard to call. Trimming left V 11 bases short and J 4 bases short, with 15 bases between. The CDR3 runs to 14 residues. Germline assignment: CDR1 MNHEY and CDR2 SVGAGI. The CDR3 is CAFAVGPYNSPLHF. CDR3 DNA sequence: TGTGCCTTCGCTGTTGGGCCATATAATTCACCCCTCCACTTT.

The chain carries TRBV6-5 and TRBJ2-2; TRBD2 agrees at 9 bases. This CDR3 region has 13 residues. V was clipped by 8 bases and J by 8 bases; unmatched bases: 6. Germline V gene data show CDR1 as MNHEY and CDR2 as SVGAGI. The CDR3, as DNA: TGTGCCAGCGGGATAGCGGGGGCAGGGGAGCTGTTTTTT. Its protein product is CASGIAGAGELFF.

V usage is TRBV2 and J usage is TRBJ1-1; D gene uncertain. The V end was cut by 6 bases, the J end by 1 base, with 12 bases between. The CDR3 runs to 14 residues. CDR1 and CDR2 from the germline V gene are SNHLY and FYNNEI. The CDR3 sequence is CASSVTSGNTEAFF. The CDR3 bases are TGTGCCAGCAGCGTTACTTCAGGGAACACTGAAGCTTTCTTT. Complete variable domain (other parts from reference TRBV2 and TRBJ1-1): EPEVTQTPSHQVTQMGQEVILRCVPISNHLYFYWYRQILGQKVEFLVSFYNNEISEKSEIFDDQFSVERPDGSNFTLKIRSTKLEDSAMYFCASSVTSGNTEAFFGQGTRLTVV.

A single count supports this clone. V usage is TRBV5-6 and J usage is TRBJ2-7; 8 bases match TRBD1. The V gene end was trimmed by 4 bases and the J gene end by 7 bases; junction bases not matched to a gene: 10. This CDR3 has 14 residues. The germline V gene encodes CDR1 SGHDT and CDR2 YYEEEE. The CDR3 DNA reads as TGTGCCAGCAGCATAGGACAGGGTGTATGGGAGCAGTACGTC. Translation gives CASSIGQGVWEQYV.

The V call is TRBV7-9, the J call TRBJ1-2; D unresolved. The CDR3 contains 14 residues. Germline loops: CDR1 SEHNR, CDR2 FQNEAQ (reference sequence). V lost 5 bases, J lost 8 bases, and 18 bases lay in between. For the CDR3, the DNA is TGTGCCAGCAGCGGTGACCGGACGGAAAGGGGCTACACCTTC. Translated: CASSGDRTERGYTF.

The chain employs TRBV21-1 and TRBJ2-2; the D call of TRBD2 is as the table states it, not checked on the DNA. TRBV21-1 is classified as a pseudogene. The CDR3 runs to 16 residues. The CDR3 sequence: CASSKALGGPQGELFF. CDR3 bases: TGTGCCAGCAGCAAGGCCCTCGGAGGGCCACAAGGGGAGCTGTTTTTT.

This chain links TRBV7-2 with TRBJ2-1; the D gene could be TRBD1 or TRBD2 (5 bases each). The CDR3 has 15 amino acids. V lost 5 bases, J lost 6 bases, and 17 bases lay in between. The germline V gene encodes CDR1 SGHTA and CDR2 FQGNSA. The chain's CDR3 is CASSQGVSLGNEQFF. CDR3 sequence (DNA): TGTGCCAGCAGCCAGGGAGTTAGCTTAGGCAATGAGCAGTTCTTC.

The CDR3 loop is CASSTGTSHTGELFF. The DNA of the CDR3 is TGTGCCAGTAGTACCGGGACTAGCCACACCGGGGAGCTGTTTTTT. The V gene is TRBV19, the J gene TRBJ2-2, with 9 bases that match TRBD2. Germline assignment: CDR1 LNHDA and CDR2 SQIVND (reference sequence). The V and J ends lost 4 bases and 3 bases, in that order; junction bases with no gene match: 3. The CDR3 runs 15 residues. Together with reference TRBV19 and TRBJ2-2, the CDR3 gives the full variable domain: DGGITQSPKYLFRKEGQNVTLSCEQNLNHDAMYWYRQDPGQGLRLIYYSQIVNDFQKGDIAEGYSVSREKKESFPLTVTSAQKNPTAFYLCASSTGTSHTGELFFGEGSRLTVL.